Each of the 5 T cell receptor beta chains below was sequenced from the same sample in a study of T cell changes during pregnancy in multiple sclerosis. The table came from immunoSEQ multiplex PCR; TCRdb's copy has only in-frame clones and leaves some out. Of some 20,000 clones listed, about 88% are singletons. Sequenced material: CD4+ T cells from peripheral blood mononuclear cells, taken in the first trimester of pregnancy. Source of these receptors: a female donor in good health, enrolled as a control in a pregnancy study.

This rearrangement joins TRBV5-1 to TRBJ2-1; 10 positions match TRBD2. V lost 4 bases to trimming and J lost 4 bases; unmatched junction nucleotides: 8. Germline V gene data show CDR1 as SGHRS and CDR2 as YFSETQ. The CDR3 spans 16 residues. DNA of the CDR3: TGCGCCAGCAGCCCGAATACAGCGGGAGGGTACAATGAGCAGTTCTTC. This codes for CASSPNTAGGYNEQFF.

This clone was counted only a few times. The chain is built from TRBV6-1 and TRBJ2-5; D gene ambiguous. Germline CDR1 is MNHNS and CDR2 is SASEGT. With 0 bases removed from V and 4 bases from J, the gap between germline ends came to 6 bases. The CDR3 runs to 13 residues. This CDR3 is CASSEAHRETQYF. The CDR3 coding sequence is TGTGCCAGCAGTGAAGCCCACAGAGAGACCCAGTACTTC.

This chain connects TRBV6-5 to TRBJ1-2; D is unclear. V gave up 0 bases and J gave up 3 bases, with 14 bases separating them. The CDR3 length is 16 residues. The germline V gene encodes CDR1 MNHEY and CDR2 SVGAGI. For the CDR3, the DNA is TGTGCCAGCAGTTACTCGAGCGGGATTACGCACTATGGCTACACCTTC. Translation: CASSYSSGITHYGYTF.

The gene calls are TRBV19 and TRBJ2-7; weak D call: TRBD2 (6 bases). Between the trimmed V and J ends, which lost 5 bases and 5 bases, there was a span of 16 bases. The CDR3 runs 14 residues. The germline gives CDR1 LNHDA, CDR2 SQIVND (reference sequence). The CDR3, as DNA: TGTGCCAGTAGTTTTGGAGGGACGGGCCACGAGCAGTACTTC. Protein product: CASSFGGTGHEQYF.

The rearrangement links TRBV4-3 to TRBJ2-7; D perhaps matches TRBD1 (5 bases). The CDR3 contains 13 residues. V lost 9 bases, J lost 2 bases, and 14 bases lay in between. CDR1 LGHNA and CDR2 YSLEER come from the germline V gene. CDR3 loop: CASQQGSPYEQYF. CDR3 nucleotides: TGCGCCAGTCAGCAGGGCTCCCCCTACGAGCAGTACTTC.